This T cell receptor beta chain was documented in a study of response to subunit inactivated influenza vaccine. V dropped 2 bases and J dropped 1; count of bases not matched to a gene: 7. Germline assignment: CDR1 MNHEY and CDR2 SVGAGI. The CDR3 is 17 residues long. TCRdb fed the RT-PCR reads into MiXCR, producing one record per CDR3 protein. Of about 780,000 distinct CDR3 sequences listed, 15% to 20% were seen once; the top ten hold roughly a tenth. This clonotype was counted at least ten times. The sample was PBMCs from blood, taken about 5 days after vaccination. The sequence came from a man aged 45-65 years who received an inactivated influenza vaccine. This chain links TRBV6-5 with TRBJ2-1; 8 bases are shared with TRBD1. The CDR3 nucleotides are TGTGCCAGCAGTTACCGACCTGGACAGGGATCCTACAATGAGCAGTTCTTC. Its translation is CASSYRPGQGSYNEQFF.